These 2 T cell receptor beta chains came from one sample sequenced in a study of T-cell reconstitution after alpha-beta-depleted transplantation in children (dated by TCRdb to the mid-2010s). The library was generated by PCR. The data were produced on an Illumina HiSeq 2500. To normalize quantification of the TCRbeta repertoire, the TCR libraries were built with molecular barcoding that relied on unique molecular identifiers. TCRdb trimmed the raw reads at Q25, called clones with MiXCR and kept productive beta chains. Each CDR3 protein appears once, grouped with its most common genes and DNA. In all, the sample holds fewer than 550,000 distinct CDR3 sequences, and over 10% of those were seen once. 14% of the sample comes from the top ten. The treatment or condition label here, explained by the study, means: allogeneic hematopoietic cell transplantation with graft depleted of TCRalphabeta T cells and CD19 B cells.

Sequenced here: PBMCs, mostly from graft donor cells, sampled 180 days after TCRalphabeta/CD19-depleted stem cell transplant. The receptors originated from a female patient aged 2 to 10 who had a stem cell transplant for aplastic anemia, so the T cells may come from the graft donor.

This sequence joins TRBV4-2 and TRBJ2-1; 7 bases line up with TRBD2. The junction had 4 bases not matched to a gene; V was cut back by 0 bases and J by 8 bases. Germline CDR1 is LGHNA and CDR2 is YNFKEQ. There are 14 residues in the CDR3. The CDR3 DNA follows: TGTGCCAGCAGCCAAGAGGCGGGAGTGGATGAGCAGTTCTTC. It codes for CASSQEAGVDEQFF.

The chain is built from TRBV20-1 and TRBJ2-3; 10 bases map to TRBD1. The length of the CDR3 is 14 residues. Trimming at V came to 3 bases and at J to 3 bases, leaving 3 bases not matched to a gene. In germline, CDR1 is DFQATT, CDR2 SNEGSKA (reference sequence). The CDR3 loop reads CSARTGGLTDTQYF. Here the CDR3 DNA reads TGCAGTGCTAGGACAGGGGGCCTGACAGATACGCAGTATTTT.